The clone carrying this T cell receptor (beta chain) was seen only a few times. Its antigen is currently unknown. CDR3 length: 14 amino acids. Germline CDR1 is SGHVS and CDR2 is FNYEAQ. Trimming left V 4 bases short and J 0 bases short, with 8 bases between. The data were obtained in a study of T cell repertoires in cytomegalovirus infection. Study-level background: The authors used CMV epitopes that were HLA-C-restricted (recently identified) and HLA-B-restricted (well studied). Public TCR beta signatures were indicative of both CMV infection and a matching HLA type.

MiXCR, applied by TCRdb to the reads, yields one record per CDR3 protein. In the table there are about 920,000 distinct CDR3 sequences, 31% of which are singletons. General study points: HLA-C-restricted TCR beta clonotypes specific for CMV led the ex vivo response. Carriage of CMV together with the relevant HLA was identifiable through cumulative public TCR beta family frequency.

The chain uses TRBV7-6 and TRBJ2-3; D is undetermined. The TCR sequence derives from a human donor in good health (CMV status not recorded). Some clones in this sample may be carry-over from other donors' samples. Specimen: cultured CD8+ T cells from PBMCs, collected from culture after CMV antigen stimulation. The CDR3 spells CASSSYGSTDTQYF. Here the CDR3 DNA reads TGTGCCAGCAGCTCCTACGGGAGCACAGATACGCAGTATTTT.